This T cell receptor beta chain is drawn from a study of T cell repertoires in cytomegalovirus infection. About the study: It can be stated that public TCR beta signatures indicated CMV infection as well as a matching HLA type.

Study-wide points: Cumulated frequencies of public TCR beta families served to identify carriers of CMV plus the relevant HLA. HLA-C-restricted, CMV-specific TCR beta clonotypes were dominant ex vivo.

This clonotype occurred many times. Its target is not known. TCRdb redid the calling of the reads with MiXCR, one entry per CDR3 protein. The sample lists some 300,000 distinct CDR3 sequences, 9.6% occurring once. The CDR3 covers 19 residues. Germline V lookup: CDR1 MDHEN, CDR2 SYDVKM. Trimming cost V 3 bases and J 4 bases; bases outside gene matches: 16. The chain joins TRBV28 to TRBJ2-1; 9 bases are shared with TRBD1. This receptor was obtained from a human donor in good health (CMV status not recorded). Some clones in this sample may be carry-over from other donors' samples. Material: PBMCs. DNA for the CDR3: TGTGCCAGCAGTTTCGGGCGAGGGAAAGGGACAGGGCCTTACAATGAGCAGTTCTTC. Its translation: CASSFGRGKGTGPYNEQFF.